A selection of T cell receptor beta chains follows, all from one sample in a study of cytomegalovirus exposure and HLA in healthy donors. Some clones are missing from TCRdb's copy, which holds only in-frame ones; the method was immunoSEQ multiplex PCR. Here the sample spans about 170,000 clones, 73% being singletons. Sequencing was done on a sample of PBMCs. The receptors come from a woman younger than 35 in good health and CMV-seropositive. The CDR3 runs from the conserved cysteine through the conserved F or W. D genes are given only for firm matches. Clone size is stated in some rows and not others, as once, few, many or a class when expanded.

TRBD2	TRBV19	TRBJ2-3	-	CASSIGASGVRDTQYF	TGTGCCAGTAGTATTGGAGCTAGCGGGGTAAGGGATACGCAGTATTTT
TRBD2	TRBV5-6	TRBJ2-3	once	CAAGGGLADTQYF	TGTGCCGCTGGGGGGGGACTGGCAGATACGCAGTATTTT
TRBD1	TRBV19	TRBJ1-5	once	CASRTQGGEEPQHF	TGTGCCAGTAGGACTCAGGGGGGAGAGGAGCCCCAGCATTTT
-	TRBV19	TRBJ1-3	-	CASSVQGSGNTIYF	TGTGCCAGTAGTGTACAGGGCTCTGGAAACACCATATATTTT
TRBD1	TRBV5-4	TRBJ1-1	-	CASSLGGQVGSTEAFF	TGTGCCAGCAGCTTGGGTGGACAGGTGGGGAGCACTGAAGCTTTCTTT
-	TRBV28	TRBJ2-7	-	CASSARQCVQYF	TGTGCCAGCAGTGCGCGACAGTGCGTGCAGTACTTC
TRBD2	TRBV7-2	TRBJ2-2	few	CASSFTAGTRNTGELFF	TGTGCCAGCAGCTTCACTGCCGGGACTAGGAACACCGGGGAGCTGTTTTTT
-	TRBV7-2	TRBJ1-5	-	CASSPGGTSAQHF	TGTGCCAGCAGCCCCGGGGGGACCTCGGCCCAGCATTTT
-	TRBV6-5	TRBJ1-2	once	CASSYSTPGANYGYTF	TGTGCCAGCAGTTACTCGACCCCAGGGGCCAACTATGGCTACACCTTC
-	TRBV7-8	TRBJ2-5	-	CASSFGGEGETQYF	TGTGCCAGCAGCTTTGGCGGGGAAGGGGAGACCCAGTACTTC
-	TRBV4-1	TRBJ1-1	-	CASSQEEVFDRNTEAFF	TGCGCCAGCAGCCAAGAAGAGGTCTTTGACAGAAACACTGAAGCTTTCTTT
TRBD1	TRBV2	TRBJ1-2	-	CASRQGAWGYTF	TGTGCCAGCAGGCAGGGGGCGTGGGGCTACACCTTC
-	TRBV7-6	TRBJ2-7	-	CASSPSPLPSYEQYF	TGTGCCAGCAGCCCTAGTCCTCTTCCCTCCTACGAGCAGTACTTC
-	TRBV5-4	TRBJ2-5	-	CASSLAGGGIVETQYF	TGTGCCAGCAGCTTGGCTGGGGGAGGTATCGTGGAGACCCAGTACTTC
TRBD1	TRBV19	TRBJ2-7	-	CASSNPGTGNFYEQYF	TGTGCCAGTAGTAACCCCGGGACAGGGAATTTCTACGAGCAGTACTTC
-	TRBV15	TRBJ1-1	once	CATSRGRGTEAFF	TGTGCCACCAGCAGAGGGCGGGGGACTGAAGCTTTCTTT
-	TRBV29-1	TRBJ1-1	-	CSGGTGTEAFF	TGCAGCGGCGGGACGGGCACTGAAGCTTTCTTT
-	TRBV30	TRBJ2-1	-	CALGVGAQKFF	TGTGCCTTGGGAGTGGGCGCTCAGAAGTTCTTC
TRBD1	TRBV6-5	TRBJ1-6	-	CASRRQGNSPLHF	TGTGCCAGCAGGCGACAGGGTAATTCACCCCTCCACTTT
TRBD2	TRBV7-9	TRBJ2-5	few	CASSGRGLAGYQETQYF	TGTGCCAGCAGTGGTAGAGGGCTAGCGGGGTACCAAGAGACCCAGTACTTC
TRBD2	TRBV5-1	TRBJ2-4	-	CASSRTSGVGNIQYF	TGCGCCAGCAGCCGGACTAGCGGGGTCGGAAACATTCAGTACTTC
TRBD1	TRBV6-5	TRBJ1-2	-	CALIQGGSGYGYTF	TGTGCCTTGATCCAGGGGGGATCTGGGTATGGCTACACCTTC
TRBD1	TRBV4-3	TRBJ2-5	few	CASSLTWDRGRETQYF	TGCGCCAGCAGCCTAACATGGGACAGGGGTAGGGAGACCCAGTACTTC
TRBD1	TRBV28	TRBJ2-5	-	CASSTDRGQETQYF	TGTGCCAGCAGTACCGACAGGGGACAAGAGACCCAGTACTTC
TRBD1	TRBV19	TRBJ2-5	-	CASSMDRGRGETQYF	TGTGCCAGTAGTATGGACAGGGGGCGCGGGGAGACCCAGTACTTC
TRBD1	TRBV6-6	TRBJ2-7	-	CASSSTGGYYEQYF	TGTGCCAGCAGTTCGACAGGGGGGTACTACGAGCAGTACTTC
TRBD2	TRBV5-6	TRBJ2-7	-	CASSGGPGGNVIAYEQYF	TGTGCCAGCAGCGGAGGGCCGGGGGGAAACGTGATCGCCTACGAGCAGTACTTC
TRBD2	TRBV9	TRBJ2-5	-	CASSGGTRQETQYF	TGTGCCAGCAGCGGAGGGACTAGACAAGAGACCCAGTACTTC
TRBD1	TRBV2	TRBJ1-5	-	CASSDPKQGAVQPQHF	TGTGCCAGCAGTGACCCCAAACAGGGGGCTGTTCAGCCCCAGCATTTT
-	TRBV5-6	TRBJ1-2	once	CASSLYEGLTGYTF	TGTGCCAGCAGCTTGTATGAGGGTCTGACTGGCTACACCTTC
-	TRBV11-2	TRBJ1-1	-	CASRWGGNTEAFF	TGTGCCAGCAGGTGGGGAGGAAACACCGAAGCTTTCTTT
TRBD1	TRBV6-1	TRBJ2-7	-	CASRDRQGAYEQYF	TGTGCCAGCAGAGACCGACAGGGGGCCTACGAGCAGTACTTC
-	TRBV11-2	TRBJ1-6	-	CASTQGWPGLFNSPLHF	TGTGCCAGCACCCAAGGGTGGCCAGGACTGTTTAATTCACCCCTCCACTTT